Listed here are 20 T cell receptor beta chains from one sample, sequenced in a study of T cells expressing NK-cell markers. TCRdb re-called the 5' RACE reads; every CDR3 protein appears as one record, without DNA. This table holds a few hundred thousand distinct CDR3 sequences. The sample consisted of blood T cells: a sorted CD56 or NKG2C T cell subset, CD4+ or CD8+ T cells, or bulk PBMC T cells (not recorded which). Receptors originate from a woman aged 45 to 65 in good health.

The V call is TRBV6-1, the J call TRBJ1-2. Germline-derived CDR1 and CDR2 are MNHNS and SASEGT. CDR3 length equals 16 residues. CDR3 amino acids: CASSEAAGIANYGYTF.

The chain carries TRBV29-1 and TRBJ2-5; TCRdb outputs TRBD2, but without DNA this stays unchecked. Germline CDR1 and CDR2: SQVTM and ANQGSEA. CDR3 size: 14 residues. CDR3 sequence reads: CSVGGLVPPETQYF.

This chain's CDR3 is CSARATSLGYNEQFF. This rearrangement joins TRBV20-1 to TRBJ2-1; TCRdb calls TRBD2, which cannot be checked without DNA. This CDR3 is 15 amino acids long. Germline values: CDR1 DFQATT, CDR2 SNEGSKA (reference sequence).

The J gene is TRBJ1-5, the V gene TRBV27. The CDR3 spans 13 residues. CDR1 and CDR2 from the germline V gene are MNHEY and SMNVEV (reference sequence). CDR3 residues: CASRLYSNQPQHF.

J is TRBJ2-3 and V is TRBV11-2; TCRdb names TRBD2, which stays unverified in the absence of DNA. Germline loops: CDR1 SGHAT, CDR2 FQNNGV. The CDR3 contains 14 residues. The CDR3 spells CASSFTRLTDTQYF.

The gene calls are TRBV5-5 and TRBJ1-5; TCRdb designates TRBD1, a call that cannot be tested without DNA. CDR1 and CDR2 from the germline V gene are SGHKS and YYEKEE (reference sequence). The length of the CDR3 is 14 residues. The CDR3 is CASSFTGESQPQHF.

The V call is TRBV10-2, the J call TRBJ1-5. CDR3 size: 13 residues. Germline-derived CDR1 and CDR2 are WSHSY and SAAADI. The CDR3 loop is CASSEMGAQPQHF.

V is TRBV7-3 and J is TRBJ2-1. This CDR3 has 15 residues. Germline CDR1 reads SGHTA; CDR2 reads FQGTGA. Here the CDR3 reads CASSPGPLRSNEQFF.

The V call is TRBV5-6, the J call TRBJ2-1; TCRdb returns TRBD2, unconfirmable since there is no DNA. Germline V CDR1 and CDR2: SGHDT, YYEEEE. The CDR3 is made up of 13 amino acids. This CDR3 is CASSLKGAWEQFF.

CDR3 in amino acids: CASSEARGSQQETQYF. This chain uses TRBV6-1 with TRBJ2-5; the TRBD2 assignment by TCRdb is unverifiable without DNA. The length of the CDR3 is 16 residues. Germline values: CDR1 MNHNS, CDR2 SASEGT.

CDR3 in amino acids: CASRRSPLAGGLQFF. The gene calls are TRBV6-1 and TRBJ2-1; TCRdb outputs TRBD2, but without DNA this stays unchecked. Germline V gene lookup returns CDR1 MNHNS and CDR2 SASEGT. This CDR3 is built from 15 residues.

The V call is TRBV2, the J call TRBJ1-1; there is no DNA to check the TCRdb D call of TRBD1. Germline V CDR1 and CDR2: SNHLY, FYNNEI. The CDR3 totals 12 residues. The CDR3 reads CAKGTVNTEAFF.

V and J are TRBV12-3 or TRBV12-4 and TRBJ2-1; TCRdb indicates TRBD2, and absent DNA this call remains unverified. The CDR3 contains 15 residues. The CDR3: CASSFYGRTNDEQFF.

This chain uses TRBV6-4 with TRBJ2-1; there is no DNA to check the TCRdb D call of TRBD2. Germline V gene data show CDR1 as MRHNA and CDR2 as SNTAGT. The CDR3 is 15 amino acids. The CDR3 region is CASSYRDYGFSEQFF.

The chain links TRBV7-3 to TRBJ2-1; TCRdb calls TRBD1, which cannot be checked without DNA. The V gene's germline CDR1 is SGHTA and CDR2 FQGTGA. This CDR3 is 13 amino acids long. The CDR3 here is CASSTQDDNEQFF.

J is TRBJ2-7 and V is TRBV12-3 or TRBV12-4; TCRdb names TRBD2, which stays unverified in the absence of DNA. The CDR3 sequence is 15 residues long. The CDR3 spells CASRMGLAGHDEQYF.

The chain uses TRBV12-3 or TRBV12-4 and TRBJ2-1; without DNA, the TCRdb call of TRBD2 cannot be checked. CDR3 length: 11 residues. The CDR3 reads CASRRSGSQFF.

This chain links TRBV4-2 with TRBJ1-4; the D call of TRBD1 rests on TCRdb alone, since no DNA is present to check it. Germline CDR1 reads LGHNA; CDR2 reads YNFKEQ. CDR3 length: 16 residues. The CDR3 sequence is CASSQGQGSPNEKLFF.

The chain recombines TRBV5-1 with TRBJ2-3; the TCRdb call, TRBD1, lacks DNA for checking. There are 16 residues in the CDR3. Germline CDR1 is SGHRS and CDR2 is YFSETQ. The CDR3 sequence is CASSLVGRGGGDTQYF.

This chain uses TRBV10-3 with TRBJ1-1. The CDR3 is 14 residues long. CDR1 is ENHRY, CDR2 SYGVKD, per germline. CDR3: CAIRPRAEGTEAFF.